The T cell receptor beta chain under discussion was sequenced for a study of T cells in localized non-small cell lung cancer. Measured with immunoSEQ multiplex PCR; TCRdb has only the in-frame clones, and not every one. This table has a few thousand clones, approximately 40% appearing once. Of note for this clone: Its specificity is not known.

General study points: In the blood, greater T cell density corresponded to longer overall survival. The greatest T cell clonality was found in uninvolved adjacent lung (higher than in tumor). Across samples, adjacent lung featured a median 57 of the top 100 tumor clones. It remains possible that heterogeneity exists, since only one tumor region was sequenced.

CDR3 length: 19 amino acids. V dropped 4 bases and J dropped 1; count of bases not matched to a gene: 17. CDR1 SGDLS and CDR2 YYNGEE come from the germline V gene. Source: lung tumor tissue, taken before any cancer treatment. The chain joins TRBV9 to TRBJ2-3; 8 bases line up with TRBD2. The receptor comes from a female donor over 55 with stage I lung adenocarcinoma. The CDR3 nucleotides read TGTGCCAGCAGCTTAGGGTTCGGGAGGGCCCCCAGGGGCACAGATACGCAGTATTTT. Its protein product is CASSLGFGRAPRGTDTQYF.